This is a list of T cell receptor beta chains from one sample in a study of cytomegalovirus exposure and HLA in healthy donors. The protocol was immunoSEQ multiplex PCR, while the TCRdb copy is restricted to in-frame clones and leaves out a portion. This repertoire includes about 35,000 clones. What was sequenced was PBMCs. These receptor sequences come from a man aged 40-55 years in good health and CMV-seronegative. The CDR3 runs from the conserved cysteine through the conserved F or W. A D gene is named only where the DNA matches it firmly.

V gene: TRBV14; D gene: .; J gene: TRBJ2-7; CDR3 protein: CASSQSAYEQYF; CDR3 DNA: TGTGCCAGCAGTCAGAGCGCCTACGAGCAGTACTTC
V gene: TRBV7-9; D gene: .; J gene: TRBJ2-7; CDR3 protein: CATTGTPHYEQYF; CDR3 DNA: TGTGCCACGACCGGGACACCTCACTACGAGCAGTACTTC
V gene: TRBV6-1; D gene: TRBD2; J gene: TRBJ2-2; CDR3 protein: CASTPQREGTGELFF; CDR3 DNA: TGTGCCAGCACCCCGCAGCGGGAGGGCACCGGGGAGCTGTTTTTT
V gene: TRBV4-3; D gene: .; J gene: TRBJ1-5; CDR3 protein: CASSQDRWGGNQPQHF; CDR3 DNA: TGCGCCAGCAGCCAAGATCGGTGGGGCGGCAATCAGCCCCAGCATTTT
V gene: TRBV18; D gene: TRBD1; J gene: TRBJ2-7; CDR3 protein: CASSPSTGGYEQYF; CDR3 DNA: TGTGCCAGCTCACCGTCGACAGGGGGGTACGAGCAGTACTTC
V gene: TRBV29-1; D gene: TRBD2; J gene: TRBJ2-3; CDR3 protein: CSVDHSGLSTDTQYF; CDR3 DNA: TGCAGCGTTGACCATAGCGGGTTAAGCACAGATACGCAGTATTTT
V gene: TRBV29-1; D gene: TRBD2; J gene: TRBJ2-1; CDR3 protein: CSVDNGASGREQFF; CDR3 DNA: TGCAGCGTTGATAACGGGGCTAGCGGGAGGGAACAGTTCTTC
V gene: TRBV7-8; D gene: TRBD2; J gene: TRBJ2-3; CDR3 protein: CASGATPAGGRTDTQYF; CDR3 DNA: TGTGCCAGCGGAGCTACACCGGCGGGAGGGAGAACAGATACGCAGTATTTT
V gene: TRBV29-1; D gene: .; J gene: TRBJ1-1; CDR3 protein: CSVTENTEAFF; CDR3 DNA: TGCAGCGTGACAGAAAACACTGAAGCTTTCTTT
V gene: TRBV7-2; D gene: .; J gene: TRBJ2-7; CDR3 protein: CASSPNYEQYF; CDR3 DNA: TGTGCCAGCAGCCCTAACTACGAGCAGTACTTC
V gene: TRBV19; D gene: TRBD2; J gene: TRBJ2-7; CDR3 protein: CASSPRLASEQYF; CDR3 DNA: TGTGCCAGTAGTCCGCGACTAGCTTCCGAGCAGTACTTC
V gene: TRBV11-3; D gene: .; J gene: TRBJ1-1; CDR3 protein: CASRTAVDRDTEAFF; CDR3 DNA: TGTGCCAGCAGAACCGCCGTCGACAGAGACACTGAAGCTTTCTTT
V gene: TRBV4-2; D gene: .; J gene: TRBJ2-2; CDR3 protein: CASSQGGAGWGTGELFF; CDR3 DNA: TGTGCCAGCAGCCAAGGAGGAGCAGGGTGGGGCACCGGGGAGCTGTTTTTT
V gene: TRBV9; D gene: .; J gene: TRBJ2-7; CDR3 protein: CASSPAQATYERYF; CDR3 DNA: TGTGCCAGCAGCCCCGCACAGGCAACCTACGAGCGGTACTTC
V gene: TRBV6-5; D gene: TRBD1; J gene: TRBJ1-1; CDR3 protein: CASSKTGVTEAFF; CDR3 DNA: TGTGCCAGCAGTAAAACAGGGGTAACTGAAGCTTTCTTT
V gene: TRBV7-9; D gene: .; J gene: TRBJ1-4; CDR3 protein: CASSLERNEKLFF; CDR3 DNA: TGTGCCAGCAGCTTAGAGAGAAATGAAAAACTGTTTTTT
V gene: TRBV6-5; D gene: .; J gene: TRBJ2-6; CDR3 protein: CASSSRPPGANVLTF; CDR3 DNA: TGTGCCAGCAGTTCGCGGCCCCCTGGGGCCAACGTCCTGACTTTC
V gene: TRBV25-1; D gene: .; J gene: TRBJ1-1; CDR3 protein: CASSDEPLLRAFF; CDR3 DNA: TGTGCCAGCAGTGACGAGCCCCTCCTGCGGGCTTTCTTT
V gene: TRBV6-5; D gene: .; J gene: TRBJ1-3; CDR3 protein: CASTKLGTLRNTIYF; CDR3 DNA: TGTGCCAGCACCAAACTGGGGACACTCAGAAACACCATATATTTT
V gene: TRBV6-5; D gene: TRBD1; J gene: TRBJ1-2; CDR3 protein: CASSYQGAGYGYTF; CDR3 DNA: TGTGCCAGCAGTTACCAGGGGGCAGGCTATGGCTACACCTTC
V gene: TRBV27; D gene: .; J gene: TRBJ2-7; CDR3 protein: CATGPLASHGVGEQYF; CDR3 DNA: TGTGCCACCGGCCCCCTCGCTAGTCACGGGGTGGGGGAGCAGTACTTC
V gene: TRBV6-5; D gene: TRBD1; J gene: TRBJ1-1; CDR3 protein: CASKEGTVNTEAFF; CDR3 DNA: TGTGCCAGCAAGGAAGGGACAGTTAACACTGAAGCTTTCTTT
V gene: TRBV6-1; D gene: TRBD1; J gene: TRBJ1-5; CDR3 protein: CASSLQGFNQPQHF; CDR3 DNA: TGTGCCAGCAGCCTACAGGGGTTCAATCAGCCCCAGCATTTT
V gene: TRBV4-2; D gene: .; J gene: TRBJ2-3; CDR3 protein: CASSQDQGRLSTDKQYF; CDR3 DNA: TGTGCCAGCAGCCAAGATCAGGGGAGACTTAGCACAGATAAGCAGTATTTT
V gene: TRBV6-5; D gene: .; J gene: TRBJ1-1; CDR3 protein: CASSPTGNTEAFF; CDR3 DNA: TGTGCCAGCAGTCCGACAGGGAACACTGAAGCTTTCTTT
V gene: TRBV5-1; D gene: .; J gene: TRBJ2-1; CDR3 protein: CASSSVDFQDEQFF; CDR3 DNA: TGCGCCAGCAGCTCGGTGGATTTTCAGGATGAGCAGTTCTTC
V gene: TRBV11-3; D gene: TRBD1; J gene: TRBJ1-2; CDR3 protein: CASSPQGAGGYTF; CDR3 DNA: TGTGCCAGCAGCCCACAGGGGGCGGGTGGCTACACCTTC
V gene: TRBV7-2; D gene: .; J gene: TRBJ2-5; CDR3 protein: CATTRGGYSQETQYF; CDR3 DNA: TGTGCCACTACTAGGGGGGGTTATTCCCAAGAGACCCAGTACTTC
V gene: TRBV4-3; D gene: TRBD1; J gene: TRBJ1-1; CDR3 protein: CASSLGTGDTEAFF; CDR3 DNA: TGCGCCAGCAGCCTCGGGACAGGGGACACTGAAGCTTTCTTT
V gene: TRBV10-3; D gene: TRBD2; J gene: TRBJ2-5; CDR3 protein: CASAPSGPVQETQYF; CDR3 DNA: TGTGCCTCCGCCCCTAGCGGGCCAGTTCAAGAGACCCAGTACTTC
V gene: TRBV29-1; D gene: .; J gene: TRBJ1-1; CDR3 protein: CSVEETGNTEAFF; CDR3 DNA: TGCAGCGTTGAAGAGACAGGGAACACTGAAGCTTTCTTT
V gene: TRBV19; D gene: .; J gene: TRBJ2-7; CDR3 protein: CASSLYEQYF; CDR3 DNA: TGTGCCAGTAGTCTCTACGAGCAGTACTTC
V gene: TRBV6-4; D gene: TRBD1; J gene: TRBJ1-5; CDR3 protein: CASSPPGQGWSSGNQPQHF; CDR3 DNA: TGTGCCAGCAGCCCCCCGGGACAGGGGTGGAGTAGCGGCAATCAGCCCCAGCATTTT
V gene: TRBV18; D gene: .; J gene: TRBJ2-1; CDR3 protein: CASSPGGRENEQFF; CDR3 DNA: TGTGCCAGCTCACCCGGAGGAAGGGAAAATGAGCAGTTCTTC
V gene: TRBV7-8; D gene: .; J gene: TRBJ2-5; CDR3 protein: CASTPMGGETQYF; CDR3 DNA: TGTGCCAGCACCCCCATGGGGGGAGAGACCCAGTACTTC
V gene: TRBV5-1; D gene: TRBD2; J gene: TRBJ2-1; CDR3 protein: CASRMGLAGSYNEQFF; CDR3 DNA: TGCGCCAGCAGAATGGGGCTAGCGGGATCCTACAATGAGCAGTTCTTC
V gene: TRBV2; D gene: TRBD1; J gene: TRBJ2-7; CDR3 protein: CASSERGTAYEQYF; CDR3 DNA: TGTGCCAGCAGTGAAAGAGGGACAGCCTACGAGCAGTACTTC
V gene: TRBV4-3; D gene: TRBD1; J gene: TRBJ1-2; CDR3 protein: CASSPHGQGSGYTF; CDR3 DNA: TGCGCCAGCAGCCCTCACGGACAGGGTTCTGGCTACACCTTC
V gene: TRBV5-1; D gene: TRBD2; J gene: TRBJ2-2; CDR3 protein: CASSLFSGRAHGELFF; CDR3 DNA: TGCGCCAGCAGCTTGTTTAGCGGGAGGGCCCACGGGGAGCTGTTTTTT
V gene: TRBV7-8; D gene: .; J gene: TRBJ1-2; CDR3 protein: CASTRGGTENYGYTF; CDR3 DNA: TGTGCCAGCACCAGAGGGGGAACCGAGAACTATGGCTACACCTTC
V gene: TRBV30; D gene: TRBD1; J gene: TRBJ1-1; CDR3 protein: CAWNRQGTMNTEAFF; CDR3 DNA: TGTGCCTGGAACAGACAGGGGACGATGAACACTGAAGCTTTCTTT
V gene: TRBV7-6; D gene: TRBD2; J gene: TRBJ2-7; CDR3 protein: CASSLVSPAGVHEQYF; CDR3 DNA: TGTGCCAGCAGCTTAGTCTCCCCAGCGGGAGTCCACGAGCAGTACTTC
V gene: TRBV6-6; D gene: .; J gene: TRBJ1-5; CDR3 protein: CASRQQGNGYNQPQHF; CDR3 DNA: TGTGCCAGCAGACAACAGGGAAATGGGTACAATCAGCCCCAGCATTTT